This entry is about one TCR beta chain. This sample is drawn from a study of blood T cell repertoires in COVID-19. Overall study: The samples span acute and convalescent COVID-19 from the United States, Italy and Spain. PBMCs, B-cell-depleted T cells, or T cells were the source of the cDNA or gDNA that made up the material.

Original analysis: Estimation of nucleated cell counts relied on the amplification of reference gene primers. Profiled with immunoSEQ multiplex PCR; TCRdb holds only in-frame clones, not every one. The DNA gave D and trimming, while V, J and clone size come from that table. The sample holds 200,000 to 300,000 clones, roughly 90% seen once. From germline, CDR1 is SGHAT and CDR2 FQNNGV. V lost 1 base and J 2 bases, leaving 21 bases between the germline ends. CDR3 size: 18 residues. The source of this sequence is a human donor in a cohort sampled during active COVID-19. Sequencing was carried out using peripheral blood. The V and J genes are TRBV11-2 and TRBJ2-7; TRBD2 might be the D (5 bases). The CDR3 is CASSLARVGQLRTYEQYF. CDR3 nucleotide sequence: TGTGCCAGCAGCTTAGCGAGGGTCGGCCAACTAAGGACCTACGAGCAGTACTTC.